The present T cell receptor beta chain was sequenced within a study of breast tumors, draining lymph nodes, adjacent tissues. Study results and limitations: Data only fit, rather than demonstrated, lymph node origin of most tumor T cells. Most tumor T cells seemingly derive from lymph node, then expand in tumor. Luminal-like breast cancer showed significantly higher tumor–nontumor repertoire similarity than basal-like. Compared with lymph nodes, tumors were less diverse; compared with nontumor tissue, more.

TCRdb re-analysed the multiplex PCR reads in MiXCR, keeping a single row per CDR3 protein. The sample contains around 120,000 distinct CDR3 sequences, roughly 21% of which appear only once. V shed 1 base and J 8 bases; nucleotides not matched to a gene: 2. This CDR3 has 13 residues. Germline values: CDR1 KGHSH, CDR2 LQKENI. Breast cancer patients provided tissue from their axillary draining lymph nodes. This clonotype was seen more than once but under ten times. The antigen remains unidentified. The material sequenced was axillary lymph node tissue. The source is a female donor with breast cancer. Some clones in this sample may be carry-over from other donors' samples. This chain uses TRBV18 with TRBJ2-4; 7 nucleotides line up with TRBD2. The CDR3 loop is CASSPRGRDIQYF. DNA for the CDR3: TGTGCCAGCTCACCACGGGGGAGGGACATTCAGTACTTC.